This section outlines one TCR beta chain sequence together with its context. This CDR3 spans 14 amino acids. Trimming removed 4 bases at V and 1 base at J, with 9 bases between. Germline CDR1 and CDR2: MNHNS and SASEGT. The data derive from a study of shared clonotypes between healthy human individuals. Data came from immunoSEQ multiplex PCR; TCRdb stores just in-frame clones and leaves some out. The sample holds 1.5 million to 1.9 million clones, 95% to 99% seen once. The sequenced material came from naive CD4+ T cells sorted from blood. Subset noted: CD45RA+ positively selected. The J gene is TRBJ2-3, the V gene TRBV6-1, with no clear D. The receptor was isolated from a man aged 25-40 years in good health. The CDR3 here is CASSGLDRTDTQYF. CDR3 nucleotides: TGTGCCAGCAGTGGGCTCGACCGCACAGATACGCAGTATTTT.